A single sample gave rise to the 15 T cell receptor beta chains below, sequenced in a study of cytotoxic CD8 clonotypes in ibrutinib-treated CLL. TCRdb's copy holds only in-frame clones and misses some; the assay was immunoSEQ multiplex PCR. The data hold 200,000 to 250,000 clones, with roughly three quarters observed a single time. The sample consisted of PBMCs, taken after 12 months of ibrutinib treatment. All receptors come from a human donor with chronic lymphocytic leukemia.

The V gene is TRBV28, the J gene TRBJ2-5; 7 nucleotides match TRBD1. CDR3 length: 15 amino acids. The junction had 9 bases not matched to a gene; V was cut back by 4 bases and J by 4 bases. CDR1 and CDR2 (germline): MDHEN, SYDVKM. The CDR3 nucleotides read TGTGCCAGCAGTTCACAGGGGTGGACAAGAGAGACCCAGTACTTC. This encodes CASSSQGWTRETQYF.

The J gene is TRBJ1-5, the V gene TRBV18; the D gene is possibly TRBD1 (6 bases). This CDR3 contains 14 residues. The germline V gene has CDR1 KGHSH and CDR2 LQKENI. V was trimmed by 3 bases and J by 3 bases, leaving 9 bases between them. CDR3 sequence reads: CASSPGQPNQPQHF. The DNA of the CDR3 is TGTGCCAGCTCACCCGGACAGCCCAATCAGCCCCAGCATTTT.

The chain uses TRBV6-5 and TRBJ1-5; possibly TRBD1 for D (6 bases). The germline V gene has CDR1 MNHEY and CDR2 SVGAGI. Trimming took off 5 bases at V and 6 bases at J, with 11 bases between the two ends. This CDR3 has 13 amino acids. CDR3: CASSGQRGQPQHF. For the CDR3, the DNA is TGTGCCAGCAGTGGACAGAGGGGTCAGCCCCAGCATTTT.

The chain employs TRBV2 and TRBJ2-2; maybe TRBD1 (6 bases). Trimming pared 5 bases from V and 1 base from J, leaving 11 bases between. Per the germline V gene, CDR1 is SNHLY and CDR2 is FYNNEI. The CDR3 totals 15 residues. CDR3 in amino acids: CASSLQGRNTGELFF. The CDR3 region has the DNA TGTGCCAGCAGTCTACAGGGCCGGAACACCGGGGAGCTGTTTTTT.

The V gene is TRBV9, the J gene TRBJ2-1, with D possibly matching TRBD2 (6 bases). The germline gives CDR1 SGDLS, CDR2 YYNGEE. CDR3 length equals 12 residues. With 3 bases removed from V and 9 bases from J, the gap between germline ends came to 10 bases. In nucleotides, the CDR3 is TGTGCCAGCAGCGAGGGACTCGGTGAGCAGTTCTTC. It specifies CASSEGLGEQFF.

The gene calls are TRBV27 and TRBJ2-7; D may correspond to TRBD1 or TRBD2 (5 bases each). Germline V gives CDR1 MNHEY, CDR2 SMNVEV (reference sequence). V dropped 2 bases and J dropped 3 bases, with 8 bases sitting between them. This CDR3 has 13 residues. The CDR3 bases are TGTGCCAGCAGTTTAGGGACCAACTACGAGCAGTACTTC. It specifies CASSLGTNYEQYF.

The chain couples TRBV6-4 to TRBJ2-1, with 8 nucleotides matching TRBD2. From germline, CDR1 is MRHNA and CDR2 SNTAGT. The CDR3 consists of 16 residues. The V and J ends lost 4 bases and 2 bases, in that order; junction bases with no gene match: 7. This CDR3 reads CASSGHSGATYNEQFF. The CDR3 DNA is TGTGCCAGCAGTGGACATAGCGGGGCTACCTACAATGAGCAGTTCTTC.

The chain carries TRBV4-1 and TRBJ2-7, with D possibly TRBD2 on 6 matching bases. Deletions cut 0 bases from V and 5 bases from J, with 20 bases between. The germline CDR1 and CDR2 sequences are MGHRA and YSYEKL. CDR3 length: 17 amino acids. The CDR3 DNA is TGCGCCAGCAGCCAAGAGGGATTGGGCGGGGCCCACAACGAGCAGTACTTC. It encodes CASSQEGLGGAHNEQYF.

The chain uses TRBV5-7 and TRBJ2-5; the D is unclear. TRBV5-7 is an ORF, with its function uncertain. The CDR3 runs to 15 residues. Trimming removed 0 bases at V and 2 bases at J, with 11 bases between. The CDR3, as DNA: TGTGCCAGCAGCTTGGATCTCGGAAGACAAGAGACCCAGTACTTC. Translated, it gives CASSLDLGRQETQYF.

The chain carries TRBV5-1 and TRBJ1-2; D remains ambiguous. The CDR3 extends over 15 amino acids. V was cut by 0 bases and J by 4 bases, with 13 bases left in between. The germline V gene has CDR1 SGHRS and CDR2 YFSETQ. The CDR3 loop reads CASSLGPISGYGYTF. The CDR3 coding sequence is TGCGCCAGCAGCTTGGGCCCCATATCTGGCTATGGCTACACCTTC. The full variable domain, in which reference TRBV5-1 and TRBJ1-2 provide the parts outside the CDR3, is KAGVTQTPRYLIKTRGQQVTLSCSPISGHRSVSWYQQTPGQGLQFLFEYFSETQRNKGNFPGRFSGRQFSNSRSEMNVSTLELGDSALYLCASSLGPISGYGYTFGSGTRLTVV.

The chain recombines TRBV2 with TRBJ2-7, with D perhaps matching TRBD2 (5 bases). The CDR3 has 13 amino acids. CDR1 is SNHLY and CDR2 is FYNNEI in the germline V gene. Trimming removed 4 bases at V and 2 bases at J, with 9 bases between. The chain's CDR3 is CASSGGPTYEQYF. CDR3 DNA sequence: TGTGCCAGCAGTGGCGGGCCCACCTACGAGCAGTACTTC.

The chain has TRBV27 and TRBJ1-6; tentatively, D is TRBD1 (5 bases). The CDR3 runs 14 residues. V lost 5 bases to trimming and J lost 5 bases, with 10 bases between them. Germline values: CDR1 MNHEY, CDR2 SMNVEV (reference sequence). In DNA, the CDR3 is TGTGCCAGCAGTATTGGGGGGAATAATTCACCCCTCCACTTT. Translated: CASSIGGNNSPLHF.

The chain links TRBV7-8 to TRBJ2-7; D remains ambiguous. This CDR3 is 14 amino acids long. V lost 1 base, J lost 2 bases, and 9 bases lay in between. Germline V gives CDR1 SGHVS, CDR2 FQNEAQ. The CDR3 spells CASSLVPGPYEQYF. For the CDR3, the DNA is TGTGCCAGCAGCTTAGTTCCAGGCCCCTACGAGCAGTACTTC. Together with reference TRBV7-8 and TRBJ2-7, the CDR3 gives the full variable domain: GAGVSQSPRYKVAKRGQDVALRCDPISGHVSLFWYQQALGQGPEFLTYFQNEAQLDKSGLPSDRFFAERPEGSVSTLKIQRTQQEDSAVYLCASSLVPGPYEQYFGPGTRLTVT.

V is TRBV11-2 and J is TRBJ2-7; 7 bases are a match to TRBD1. The J segment lost 1 base and the V segment lost 7 bases, leaving 10 bases of the junction unmatched. Per germline, CDR1 SGHAT and CDR2 FQNNGV. CDR3 length: 15 residues. As DNA, the CDR3 is TGTGCCAGCACACCAGGGGGACGGATATCCTACGAGCAGTACTTC. Translating it yields CASTPGGRISYEQYF.

Only one count was recorded for this clone. The chain employs TRBV29-1 and TRBJ2-5; TRBD1 matches at 10 bases. Germline V gene lookup returns CDR1 SQVTM and CDR2 ANQGSEA. Trimming removed 5 bases from V and 5 bases from J; junction bases left unmatched: 5. This CDR3 has 13 amino acids. CDR3 nucleotides: TGCAGCGTTCCGGGACAGGGGCTCGAGACCCAGTACTTC. Translated: CSVPGQGLETQYF.